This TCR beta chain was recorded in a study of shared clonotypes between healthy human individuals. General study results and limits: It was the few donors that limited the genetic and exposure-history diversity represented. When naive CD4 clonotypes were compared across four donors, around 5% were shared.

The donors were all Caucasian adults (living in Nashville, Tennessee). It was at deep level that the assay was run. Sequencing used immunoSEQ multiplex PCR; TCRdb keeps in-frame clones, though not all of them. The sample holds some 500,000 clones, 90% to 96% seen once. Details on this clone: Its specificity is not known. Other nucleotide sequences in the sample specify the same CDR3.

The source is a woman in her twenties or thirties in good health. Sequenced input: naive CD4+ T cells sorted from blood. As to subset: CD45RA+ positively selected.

CDR3 residues: CASSFQGAYEQYF. The DNA for the CDR3 is TGCGCCAGCAGCTTCCAGGGAGCCTACGAGCAGTACTTC. V usage is TRBV5-1 and J usage is TRBJ2-7, with D possibly being TRBD1 or TRBD2 (5 bases each). Germline-derived CDR1 and CDR2 are SGHRS and YFSETQ. V was pared by 2 bases and J by 2 bases, with 8 bases between. This CDR3 comprises 13 residues.